This TCR beta chain was profiled in a study of blood T cell repertoires in COVID-19. Turning to the study itself: T cells, B-cell-depleted T cells, or PBMCs provided the cDNA or gDNA that served as material.

Produced via immunoSEQ multiplex PCR; TCRdb's table is partial and in-frame only. The sample has approximately 180,000 clones, about 79% seen once. The CDR3 has 17 amino acids. Germline CDR1 is MGHRA and CDR2 is YSYEKL. After removal of 0 bases from V and 1 base from J, the junction contained 3 bases not matched to a gene. The receptor comes from a man aged 50 or older who had recovered from COVID-19. The specimen was PBMCs or T cells enriched from blood (not recorded which). The rearrangement links TRBV4-1 to TRBJ1-5, with TRBD1 matching 10 bases. This CDR3 is CASSQEDRGHSNQPQHF. The CDR3 nucleotides read TGCGCCAGCAGCCAAGAAGACAGGGGGCACAGCAATCAGCCCCAGCATTTT.